This TCR beta chain appears in the sequencing data of a study of shared clonotypes between healthy human individuals. The CD4+ fraction was divided into a CD45RA+ naive subset and a CD45RA-negative memory subset. Sequencing was performed with immunoSEQ multiplex PCR; in TCRdb, only in-frame clones are kept and a portion is missing. The data show some 2.3 million clones, with more than 85% seen just once and 0.35% to 0.5% held by the top ten. The CDR3 is 16 residues long. CDR1 is MDHEN, CDR2 SYDVKM, per germline. The junction had 13 bases not matched to a gene; V was cut back by 5 bases and J by 7 bases.

Sequenced sample: naive CD4+ T cells from PBMCs. Noted subset: CD45RA+ positively selected. V is TRBV28 and J is TRBJ2-1, with TRBD2 identical over 8 bases. This TCR derives from a man younger than 35 in good health. Some clones in this sample may be carry-over from other donors' samples. CDR3 in DNA: TGTGCCAGCAGTCCCGGGGGTAGCGGGGAGACGAATGAGCAGTTCTTC. Translated, it gives CASSPGGSGETNEQFF.